These T cell receptor beta chains were read from a single sample in a study of technical replicates of blood from a few donors. Repertoires were generated with immunoSEQ multiplex PCR, while TCRdb's copy carries only in-frame clones and drops some. Among approximately 79,000 clones listed, 95% to 97% were seen once. What was sequenced was T cells isolated from PBMCs. These receptors were collected from a human donor in good health. Each CDR3 is given with its conserved first and last residue. The D gene is left open where the match is weak. Clone size is stated in some rows and not others, as once, few, many or a class when expanded.

>NA|NA|TRBJ1-5|TRBV4-1
TGCGCCAGCAGCCAAGAAACCGGCATTTCGACAGGCTTCAATCAGCCCCAGCATTTT
CASSQETGISTGFNQPQHF
>once|TRBD2|TRBJ2-1|TRBV7-6
TGTGCCAGCAGCTTGACTAGCGGCGTTTCCTACAATGAGCAGTTCTTC
CASSLTSGVSYNEQFF
>NA|TRBD2|TRBJ2-7|TRBV29-1
TGCAGCGTTGAAGGTTCTAGCGGGAGGGAAGAGCAGTACTTC
CSVEGSSGREEQYF
>NA|NA|TRBJ2-4|TRBV2
TGTGCCAGCAGGGCGCTGACAGGAAACATTCAGTACTTC
CASRALTGNIQYF
>NA|NA|TRBJ1-5|TRBV7-9
TGTGCCAGCAGCAGGGGCTCCAATCAGCCCCAGCATTTT
CASSRGSNQPQHF
>NA|NA|TRBJ2-3|TRBV4-2
TGTGCCAGCAGGCCAGGGGTCGCAGAGTACACAGATACGCAGTATTTT
CASRPGVAEYTDTQYF
>NA|NA|TRBJ1-1|TRBV5-4
TGTGCCAGCAGCCCCGACAATCCGGGAGCAAACACTGAAGCTTTCTTT
CASSPDNPGANTEAFF
>NA|NA|TRBJ1-2|TRBV29-1
TGCAGCGCCGACAGAGGCTATGGCTACACCTTC
CSADRGYGYTF
>NA|TRBD1|TRBJ2-2|TRBV5-1
TGCGCCAGCAGCGGAGGACAGGCGATCTCCGGGGAGCTGTTTTTT
CASSGGQAISGELFF
>once|TRBD2|TRBJ2-7|TRBV4-1
TGCGCCAGCAGCCCGGGGGGACGGACGGATACCTACGAGCAGTACTTC
CASSPGGRTDTYEQYF
>NA|NA|TRBJ2-2|TRBV29-1
TGCAGCCGAACTGGTCCAAACACCGGGGAGCTGTTTTTT
CSRTGPNTGELFF
>NA|TRBD2|TRBJ2-3|TRBV10-3
TGTGCCATCACTGGGACTAGCGGTAGCACAGATACGCAGTATTTT
CAITGTSGSTDTQYF
>NA|NA|TRBJ1-3|TRBV4-1
TGCGCCAGCAGCCAAGAGCTCCAGACTGGAAACACCATATATTTT
CASSQELQTGNTIYF
>NA|NA|TRBJ1-2|TRBV2
TGTGCCAGCAGTCCTCAGGGTGGCTACACCTTC
CASSPQGGYTF
>NA|NA|TRBJ1-5|TRBV30
TGTGCCTGGAGTTCAACAGGGATGCAGCCCCAGCATTTT
CAWSSTGMQPQHF
>NA|NA|TRBJ2-2|TRBV30
TGTGCCTGGAGTGTTAGAGCAACCAACACCGGGGAGCTGTTTTTT
CAWSVRATNTGELFF
>NA|TRBD2|TRBJ2-7|TRBV7-9
TGTGCCAGCAGCCAGGGACTAGCGGACTCTTACGAGCAGTACTTC
CASSQGLADSYEQYF
>NA|NA|TRBJ2-5|TRBV27
TGTGCCAGCAGTTTATATCCCGGTGTTCAAGAGACCCAGTACTTC
CASSLYPGVQETQYF
>NA|TRBD1|TRBJ2-3|TRBV4-1
TGCGCCAGCAGCCAACACCTGGCTGGGACAGGGGGCACAGATACGCAGTATTTT
CASSQHLAGTGGTDTQYF
>NA|TRBD2|TRBJ2-1|TRBV11-2
TGTGCCAGCAGCCCTAGAGGGACTAGCGCCTACAATGAGCAGTTCTTC
CASSPRGTSAYNEQFF
>NA|NA|TRBJ2-3|TRBV29-1
TGCAGCGTTCATAATAGCGGAGGAGATACGCAGTATTTT
CSVHNSGGDTQYF
>NA|TRBD2|TRBJ2-1|TRBV6-5
TGTGCCAGCAGTCCGGGACTAACCTACAATGAGCAGTTCTTC
CASSPGLTYNEQFF
>NA|TRBD1|TRBJ2-3|TRBV30
TGTGCCTGGAAAACAGGGGGGACAGATACGCAGTATTTT
CAWKTGGTDTQYF
>NA|TRBD1|TRBJ1-1|TRBV10-1
TGCGCCAGCAGGGACAGGGGGTCCACTGAAGCTTTCTTT
CASRDRGSTEAFF
>NA|TRBD2|TRBJ2-1|TRBV4-1
TGCGCCAGCAGCCGGTCCCTAGCGGGAGGGCCAGTAAATGAGCAGTTCTTC
CASSRSLAGGPVNEQFF
>NA|NA|TRBJ1-2|TRBV18
TGTGCCAGCTCACCATCTGTGAGCGTCCGGCAGGGTGGCTACACCTTC
CASSPSVSVRQGGYTF
>NA|NA|TRBJ1-3|TRBV2
TGTGCCAGCAGTGAAGGGTTTCCGGGGGTCTCTGGAAACACCATATATTTT
CASSEGFPGVSGNTIYF
>NA|NA|TRBJ2-7|TRBV27
TGTGCCAGCAGTTTAATACAGGGACCCCCCCACGAGCAGTACTTC
CASSLIQGPPHEQYF
>NA|NA|TRBJ1-3|TRBV2
TGTGCCAGCAGTGAAGCGTCGCGCTCGAGCTCTGGAAACACCATATATTTT
CASSEASRSSSGNTIYF
>once|TRBD1|TRBJ1-3|TRBV10-3
TGTGCCATCACCGAGGGACAGTTCTCTGGAAACACCATATATTTT
CAITEGQFSGNTIYF
>NA|TRBD2|TRBJ2-2|TRBV5-1
TGCGCCAGCAGCTTAAGGACTAGCGGGAACACCGGGGAGCTGTTTTTT
CASSLRTSGNTGELFF
>NA|TRBD2|TRBJ2-7|TRBV9
TGTGCCAGCAGCGCAAAGATGGGGACTAGCGGGGCCTACGAGCAGTACTTC
CASSAKMGTSGAYEQYF
>NA|NA|TRBJ1-1|TRBV5-1
TGCGCCAGCAGCTTGGACGGGGTACAGGGAGAAGCTTTCTTT
CASSLDGVQGEAFF
>NA|NA|TRBJ1-1|TRBV5-4
TGTGCCAGCAGCCCCCGAACAGAGAACACTGAAGCTTTCTTT
CASSPRTENTEAFF
>NA|NA|TRBJ2-1|TRBV5-1
TGCGCCAGCAGCTTGGCAGGGGTGAATGAGCAGTTCTTC
CASSLAGVNEQFF
>NA|NA|TRBJ2-7|TRBV11-2
TGTGCCAGCAGCTTAGCCAGGGCCTACGAGCAGTACTTC
CASSLARAYEQYF
>NA|TRBD1|TRBJ1-5|TRBV18
TGTGCCAGCTCACCCTTCGACAGGGGGCTGGATCAGCCCCAGCATTTT
CASSPFDRGLDQPQHF
>NA|NA|TRBJ2-5|TRBV9
TGTGCCAGCAGCCCTAGCGTCCCTCCGTGGGAGACCCAGTACTTC
CASSPSVPPWETQYF
>once|TRBD2|TRBJ2-1|TRBV19
TGTGCCAGTAGCAGGGGTAGCGGGAGATGGGAGGATGAGCAGTTCTTC
CASSRGSGRWEDEQFF